Listed here are 26 T cell receptor beta chains from one sample, sequenced in a study of blood T cell repertoires in COVID-19. Generated by immunoSEQ multiplex PCR, the TCRdb table keeps only in-frame clones and is missing some. The data show some 100,000 clones, roughly 90% seen once. Sequencing was performed on peripheral blood. The receptors derive from a woman aged 60-75 years with acute or convalescent COVID-19.

This chain uses TRBV19 with TRBJ2-7, with 12 bases fitting TRBD1. J was trimmed by 4 bases and V by 3 bases; bases with no gene match: 4. There are 15 residues in the CDR3. Germline CDR1 is LNHDA and CDR2 is SQIVND (reference sequence). The CDR3 bases are TGTGCCAGTAGTATTTCGGGACAGGGGGCGTACGAGCAGTACTTC. Translated, it gives CASSISGQGAYEQYF. Complete variable domain (other parts from reference TRBV19 and TRBJ2-7): DGGITQSPKYLFRKEGQNVTLSCEQNLNHDAMYWYRQDPGQGLRLIYYSQIVNDFQKGDIAEGYSVSREKKESFPLTVTSAQKNPTAFYLCASSISGQGAYEQYFGPGTRLTVT.

The V gene is TRBV19, the J gene TRBJ2-2; perhaps TRBD1 as D (5 bases). This CDR3 is 16 amino acids long. The V end lost 7 bases, the J end lost 1 base, and 16 bases lay between the germline ends. In germline, CDR1 is LNHDA, CDR2 SQIVND (reference sequence). CDR3 DNA: TGTGCCAGTACTCCGACTGGTAGGGGGAACACCGGGGAGCTGTTTTTT. Protein: CASTPTGRGNTGELFF. The full variable domain, rest sourced from reference TRBV19 and TRBJ2-2, is DGGITQSPKYLFRKEGQNVTLSCEQNLNHDAMYWYRQDPGQGLRLIYYSQIVNDFQKGDIAEGYSVSREKKESFPLTVTSAQKNPTAFYLCASTPTGRGNTGELFFGEGSRLTVL.

This rearrangement joins TRBV6-5 to TRBJ1-1, with 8 nucleotides matching TRBD1. Germline CDR1 reads MNHEY; CDR2 reads SVGAGI. After removal of 4 bases from V and 4 bases from J, the junction contained 8 bases not matched to a gene. The CDR3 length is 15 residues. The DNA of the CDR3 is TGTGCCAGCAGTTCCCAGGACAGGGTCGGCACTGAAGCTTTCTTT. Its protein is CASSSQDRVGTEAFF.

The rearrangement uses TRBV7-6 and TRBJ2-1; 9 bases are a match to TRBD2. The CDR3 has 14 amino acids. The germline gives CDR1 SGHVS, CDR2 FNYEAQ. Trimming removed 5 bases from V and 9 bases from J; junction bases left unmatched: 8. CDR3 loop: CASSPGLAGSEQFF. The DNA for the CDR3 is TGTGCCAGCAGCCCGGGACTAGCAGGCAGTGAGCAGTTCTTC. Based on the CDR3 plus reference TRBV7-6 and TRBJ2-1, the full variable domain is GAGVSQSPRYKVTKRGQDVALRCDPISGHVSLYWYRQALGQGPEFLTYFNYEAQQDKSGLPNDRFSAERPEGSISTLTIQRTEQRDSAMYRCASSPGLAGSEQFFGPGTRLTVL.

V is TRBV3-1 (or the pseudogene TRBV3-2) and J is TRBJ2-7, with 8 bases matching TRBD2. The germline gives CDR1 LGHDT, CDR2 YNNKEL (reference sequence). Trimming at V came to 2 bases and at J to 3 bases, leaving 0 bases not matched to a gene. The CDR3 spans 13 residues. This chain's CDR3 is CASSQLAGYEQYF. CDR3 DNA: TGTGCCAGCAGCCAACTAGCGGGCTACGAGCAGTACTTC.

This chain uses TRBV5-1 with TRBJ2-1, with 8 bases matching TRBD1. CDR1 and CDR2 (germline): SGHRS, YFSETQ. The J segment lost 8 bases and the V segment lost 0 bases, leaving 7 bases of the junction unmatched. This CDR3 region has 15 residues. CDR3 in amino acids: CASSLGQGAMDEQFF. DNA for the CDR3: TGCGCCAGCAGCTTGGGGCAGGGGGCGATGGATGAGCAGTTCTTC. The whole variable domain, remainder taken from reference TRBV5-1 and TRBJ2-1, is KAGVTQTPRYLIKTRGQQVTLSCSPISGHRSVSWYQQTPGQGLQFLFEYFSETQRNKGNFPGRFSGRQFSNSRSEMNVSTLELGDSALYLCASSLGQGAMDEQFFGPGTRLTVL.

This chain joins TRBV29-1 and TRBJ2-3; 12 bases map to TRBD2. Germline V CDR1 and CDR2: SQVTM, ANQGSEA. After removal of 8 bases from V and 6 bases from J, the junction contained 18 bases not matched to a gene. CDR3 length equals 17 residues. In DNA, the CDR3 is TGCAGCTCCGCCGGGATCCTAGCGGGAGGGCCAAGGGATACGCAGTATTTT. It translates to CSSAGILAGGPRDTQYF.

The V gene is TRBV19, the J gene TRBJ1-1, with D perhaps TRBD1 (6 bases). The CDR3 consists of 12 residues. Germline CDR1 LNHDA, CDR2 SQIVND (reference sequence). Trimming took 3 bases from V and 6 from J, leaving 8 bases between them. The CDR3 coding sequence is TGTGCCAGTAGTATTGGGGGCTCTGAAGCTTTCTTT. Translation gives CASSIGGSEAFF.

The V and J genes are TRBV7-9 and TRBJ2-2; 9 bases agree with TRBD1. The CDR3 is 15 amino acids. After removal of 6 bases from V and 3 bases from J, the junction contained 5 bases not matched to a gene. Germline loops: CDR1 SEHNR, CDR2 FQNEAQ (reference sequence). The CDR3 region is CASSSGTGYTGELFF. The CDR3 bases are TGTGCCAGCAGTTCCGGGACAGGGTACACCGGGGAGCTGTTTTTT.

The rearrangement joins TRBV3-1 (or the pseudogene TRBV3-2) to TRBJ1-2; 7 bases line up with TRBD1. V trimming: 4 bases; J trimming: 2 bases; junction bases outside the gene matches: 10. This CDR3 is 16 amino acids long. Germline loops: CDR1 LGHDT, CDR2 YNNKEL (reference sequence). For the CDR3, the DNA is TGTGCCAGCAGCCTCCAGGGGGGTAGGGGCAACTATGGCTACACCTTC. Protein sequence: CASSLQGGRGNYGYTF.

V is TRBV6-2 or TRBV6-3 and J is TRBJ1-4, with D possibly matching TRBD1 (6 bases). The CDR3 consists of 18 residues. Trimming took 6 bases from V and 0 from J, leaving 20 bases between them. Germline CDR1 MNHEY, CDR2 SVGEGT. The CDR3 region has the DNA TGTGCCAGCAGCCCTATGAAAAACCGACAGGCAACTAATGAAAAACTGTTTTTT. It encodes CASSPMKNRQATNEKLFF.

The gene calls are TRBV30 and TRBJ1-6; D perhaps matches TRBD1 (5 bases). This CDR3 has 13 amino acids. V lost 5 bases, J lost 3 bases, and 8 bases lay in between. CDR1 is GTSNPN, CDR2 SVGIG, per germline (reference sequence). CDR3 residues: CAWRQIYNSPLHF. CDR3 bases: TGTGCCTGGCGACAGATCTATAATTCACCCCTCCACTTT. Drawing the rest from reference TRBV30 and TRBJ1-6, the complete variable domain is SQTIHQWPATLVQPVGSPLSLECTVEGTSNPNLYWYRQAAGRGLQLLFYSVGIGQISSEVPQNLSASRPQDRQFILSSKKLLLSDSGFYLCAWRQIYNSPLHFGNGTRLTVT.

The rearrangement links TRBV28 to TRBJ1-1; 7 nucleotides match TRBD1. The CDR3 length is 12 residues. V dropped 6 bases and J dropped 6; count of bases not matched to a gene: 4. Germline V lookup: CDR1 MDHEN, CDR2 SYDVKM. CDR3 bases: TGTGCCAGCAGCCTTGGACAGGCTGAAGCTTTCTTT. Protein product: CASSLGQAEAFF.

This chain links TRBV7-3 with TRBJ2-2; D may be TRBD2 (5 bases). CDR3 length: 14 residues. The germline V gene has CDR1 SGHTA and CDR2 FQGTGA. V lost 5 bases and J 5 bases, leaving 12 bases between the germline ends. CDR3 in amino acids: CASSPKGETGELFF. As DNA, the CDR3 is TGTGCCAGCAGCCCTAAGGGAGAAACCGGGGAGCTGTTTTTT.

The chain is built from TRBV14 and TRBJ1-4, with 10 bases lining up with TRBD1. Germline values: CDR1 SGHDN, CDR2 FVKESK. V lost 3 bases, J lost 7 bases, and 5 bases stayed unmatched. The CDR3 runs to 15 residues. CDR3 loop: CASSQEGQGIEKLFF. The CDR3 DNA sequence: TGTGCCAGCAGCCAGGAGGGACAGGGGATTGAAAAACTGTTTTTT.

V usage is TRBV7-9 and J usage is TRBJ2-1; D is uncertain. Germline CDR1 reads SEHNR; CDR2 reads FQNEAQ (reference sequence). The V and J ends lost 6 bases and 6 bases respectively, with 9 bases between them. This CDR3 is built from 12 residues. In DNA form, the CDR3 reads TGTGCCAGCAGGGGCCTTGGCAATGAGCAGTTCTTC. The encoded protein is CASRGLGNEQFF. Complete variable domain (other parts from reference TRBV7-9 and TRBJ2-1): DTGVSQNPRHKITKRGQNVTFRCDPISEHNRLYWYRQTLGQGPEFLTYFQNEAQLEKSRLLSDRFSAERPKGSFSTLEIQRTEQGDSAMYLCASRGLGNEQFFGPGTRLTVL.

The V gene is TRBV6-1, the J gene TRBJ2-7; D is perhaps TRBD1 (5 bases). Germline V gene lookup returns CDR1 MNHNS and CDR2 SASEGT. This CDR3 is 12 amino acids long. Trimming shortened V by 3 bases and J by 9 bases, and 12 bases separated the two germline ends. CDR3 bases: TGTGCCAGCAGTGATGTAGCAGGGTCGCAGTACTTC. Its protein is CASSDVAGSQYF.

The rearrangement joins TRBV2 to TRBJ2-1; 15 nucleotides line up with TRBD2. Looked up from germline, CDR1 is SNHLY and CDR2 is FYNNEI. With 8 bases clipped from V and 8 bases from J, the junction kept 10 bases outside the gene matches. This CDR3 has 16 amino acids. This CDR3 reads CASSFRRTSGRDEQFF. Written as DNA, the CDR3 is TGTGCCAGCTCCTTTCGGAGGACTAGCGGGAGGGATGAGCAGTTCTTC. The whole variable domain, remainder taken from reference TRBV2 and TRBJ2-1, is EPEVTQTPSHQVTQMGQEVILRCVPISNHLYFYWYRQILGQKVEFLVSFYNNEISEKSEIFDDQFSVERPDGSNFTLKIRSTKLEDSAMYFCASSFRRTSGRDEQFFGPGTRLTVL.

This clone was detected a few times. The chain uses TRBV6-2 or TRBV6-3 and TRBJ1-5; 7 bases map to TRBD1. J was trimmed by 4 bases and V by 4 bases; bases with no gene match: 7. Germline CDR1 and CDR2: MNHEY and SVGEGT. CDR3 length: 15 amino acids. As DNA, the CDR3 is TGTGCCAGCAGTTCCCTTGACAGGGAGAATCAGCCCCAGCATTTT. It translates to CASSSLDRENQPQHF.

This clone has only one observation. This chain uses TRBV11-2 with TRBJ2-2; 10 nucleotides align to TRBD2. V gave up 5 bases and J gave up 3 bases; unmatched junction bases: 3. The CDR3 runs to 15 residues. CDR1 and CDR2 from the germline V gene are SGHAT and FQNNGV. The CDR3 DNA follows: TGTGCCAGCAGCGTTAGCGGGGGGTACACCGGGGAGCTGTTTTTT. It encodes CASSVSGGYTGELFF.

This clone has just a few counts. The chain combines TRBV11-2 with TRBJ1-1; D perhaps matches TRBD1 (6 bases). CDR1 is SGHAT and CDR2 is FQNNGV in the germline V gene. V shed 5 bases and J shed 8 bases, with 18 bases lying between them. The CDR3 is 14 residues long. CDR3 DNA: TGTGCCAGCAGCCAACTAACAGGGTGGGTAGAAGCTTTCTTT. Amino acid sequence: CASSQLTGWVEAFF.

This sequence joins TRBV15 and TRBJ1-5; D remains unclear. Germline CDR1 is LNHNV and CDR2 is YYDKDF (reference sequence). This CDR3 region has 14 residues. With 1 base removed from V and 3 bases from J, the gap between germline ends came to 7 bases. This CDR3 is CATSRGGVNQPQHF. CDR3 in DNA: TGTGCCACCAGCAGAGGGGGAGTCAATCAGCCCCAGCATTTT.

V gene TRBV28 combines with J gene TRBJ2-1; the D gene is possibly TRBD2 (6 bases). Germline values: CDR1 MDHEN, CDR2 SYDVKM. The V and J ends lost 4 bases and 13 bases respectively, with 17 bases between them. CDR3 length equals 13 residues. The CDR3 DNA follows: TGTGCCAGCAGTTCGGGCCCCATAGCGGAACAGTTCTTC. Amino acid sequence: CASSSGPIAEQFF.

V and J are TRBV5-1 and TRBJ1-4, with D uncertain. The CDR3 is 13 amino acids. V lost 2 bases and J 8 bases, leaving 10 bases between the germline ends. Germline lookup yields CDR1 SGHRS and CDR2 YFSETQ. In nucleotides, the CDR3 is TGCGCCAGCAGCTTAGGAGGAACCGAAAAACTGTTTTTT. This encodes CASSLGGTEKLFF.

The chain couples TRBV28 to TRBJ1-2; 7 nucleotides match TRBD1. Germline CDR1 reads MDHEN; CDR2 reads SYDVKM. CDR3 length: 15 amino acids. V shed 8 bases, J shed 5 bases, and the junction held 14 bases outside the gene matches. The CDR3 sequence is CASSPGAGGTYGYTF. CDR3 nucleotide sequence: TGTGCCAGCTCTCCCGGGGCAGGGGGGACTTATGGCTACACCTTC.

This clone was counted only a few times. The V and J genes are TRBV7-6 and TRBJ1-2, with 12 bases lining up with TRBD1. V gave up 4 bases and J gave up 5 bases; unmatched junction bases: 5. Germline V lookup: CDR1 SGHVS, CDR2 FNYEAQ. This CDR3 spans 15 amino acids. Here the CDR3 reads CASSSGTGGPYGYTF. For the CDR3, the DNA is TGTGCCAGCAGCTCGGGGACAGGGGGCCCTTATGGCTACACCTTC. Complete variable domain (other parts from reference TRBV7-6 and TRBJ1-2): GAGVSQSPRYKVTKRGQDVALRCDPISGHVSLYWYRQALGQGPEFLTYFNYEAQQDKSGLPNDRFSAERPEGSISTLTIQRTEQRDSAMYRCASSSGTGGPYGYTFGSGTRLTVV.